This T cell receptor beta chain was sequenced in a study of glioma-infiltrating T cells after dendritic cell vaccination. Time point defined: after dendritic cell vaccination, including at tumor progression/relapse. Generated by immunoSEQ multiplex PCR, the TCRdb table keeps only in-frame clones and is missing some. The table records 50,000 to 70,000 clones, about 80% of them present only once. V lost 1 base to trimming and J lost 8 bases; unmatched junction nucleotides: 11. The CDR3 consists of 16 residues. CDR1 and CDR2 from the germline V gene are SGHVS and FQNEAQ. This clonotype was obtained from a human donor with glioblastoma. The source material was blood, sampled after dendritic cell vaccination. The rearrangement uses TRBV7-8 and TRBJ2-5; 9 bases match TRBD1. This CDR3 reads CASSLGERQGDSTQYF. The CDR3 DNA reads TGTGCCAGCAGCTTAGGTGAAAGACAGGGGGATTCCACCCAGTACTTC.